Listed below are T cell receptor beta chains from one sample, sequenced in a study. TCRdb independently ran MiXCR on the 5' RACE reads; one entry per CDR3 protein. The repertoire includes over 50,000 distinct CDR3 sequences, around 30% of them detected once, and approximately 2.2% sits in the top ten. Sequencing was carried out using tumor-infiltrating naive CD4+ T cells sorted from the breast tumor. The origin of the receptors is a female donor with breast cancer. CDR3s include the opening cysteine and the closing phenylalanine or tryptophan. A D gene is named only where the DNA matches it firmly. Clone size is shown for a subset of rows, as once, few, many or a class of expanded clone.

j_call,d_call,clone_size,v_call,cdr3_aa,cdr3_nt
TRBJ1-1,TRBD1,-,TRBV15,CAPLPRQGEEENTEAFF,TGTGCCCCCTTACCAAGACAGGGGGAGGAGGAGAACACTGAAGCTTTCTTT
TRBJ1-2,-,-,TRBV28,CASTPRPGSIRYTF,TGTGCCAGCACCCCCCGCCCAGGGTCGATTCGCTACACCTTC
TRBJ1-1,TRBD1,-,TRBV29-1,CSVGWGQGSEAFF,TGCAGCGTTGGGTGGGGACAGGGGAGTGAAGCTTTCTTT
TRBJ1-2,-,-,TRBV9,CASSRQATNYGYTF,TGTGCCAGCAGCAGACAGGCTACTAACTATGGCTACACCTTC
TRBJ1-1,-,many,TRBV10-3,CAPQCNTEAFF,TGTGCCCCCCAATGTAACACTGAAGCTTTCTTT
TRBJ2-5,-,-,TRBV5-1,CASSRRGGGLEETQYF,TGCGCCAGCAGCCGGAGAGGGGGGGGGCTCGAAGAGACCCAGTACTTC
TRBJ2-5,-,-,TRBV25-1,CASSAYGEGPQETQYF,TGTGCCAGCAGTGCATATGGGGAAGGCCCCCAAGAGACCCAGTACTTC
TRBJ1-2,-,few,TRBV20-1,CSASDSYGYTF,TGCAGTGCCTCGGACAGTTATGGCTACACCTTC
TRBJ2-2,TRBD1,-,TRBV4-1,CASSQAGTGGDTGELFF,TGCGCCAGCAGCCAAGCCGGGACAGGGGGCGACACCGGGGAGCTGTTTTTT
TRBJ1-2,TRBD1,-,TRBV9,CASRTGEKGYTF,TGTGCCAGTAGGACAGGGGAGAAGGGCTACACCTTC
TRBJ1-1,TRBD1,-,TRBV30,CAWAGGPTEAFF,TGTGCCTGGGCAGGGGGGCCCACTGAAGCTTTCTTT
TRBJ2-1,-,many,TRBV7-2,CASSQSSYNEQFF,TGTGCCAGCAGCCAGAGCTCCTACAATGAGCAGTTCTTC
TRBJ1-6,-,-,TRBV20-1,CSARFTGNSPLHF,TGCAGTGCTAGGTTCACGGGGAATTCACCCCTCCACTTT
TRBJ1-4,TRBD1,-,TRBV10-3,CAISSGQNEKLFF,TGTGCCATCAGCTCGGGACAGAATGAAAAACTGTTTTTT
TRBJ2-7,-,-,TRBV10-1,CASSGSRRGNEQYF,TGCGCCAGCAGTGGGTCCCGCAGGGGAAACGAGCAGTACTTC
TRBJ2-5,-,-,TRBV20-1,CSARDQRGLTQYF,TGCAGTGCTAGAGATCAACGGGGGTTAACCCAGTACTTC
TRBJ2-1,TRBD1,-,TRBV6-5,CVSSLGQGKTNEQFF,TGTGTCAGCAGTCTGGGACAGGGAAAAACCAATGAGCAGTTCTTC
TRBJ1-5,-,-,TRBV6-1,CASKTAQYSNQPQHF,TGTGCCAGCAAAACAGCGCAATATAGCAATCAGCCCCAGCATTTT
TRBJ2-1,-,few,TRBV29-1,CSVEVLANEQFF,TGCAGCGTTGAAGTTTTAGCGAATGAGCAGTTCTTC
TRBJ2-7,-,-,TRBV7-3,CASSISGGREQYF,TGTGCCAGCAGTATCTCCGGAGGAAGGGAGCAGTACTTC
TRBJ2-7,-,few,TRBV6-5,CASGTGTSYEQYF,TGTGCCAGCGGTACAGGGACCTCCTACGAGCAGTACTTC
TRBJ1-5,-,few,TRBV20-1,CSARAGRPTGAQHF,TGCAGTGCTAGAGCAGGGAGGCCTACGGGGGCCCAGCATTTT
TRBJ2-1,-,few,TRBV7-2,CASSLDVSSYNEQFF,TGTGCCAGCAGCTTAGACGTGAGCTCCTACAATGAGCAGTTCTTC
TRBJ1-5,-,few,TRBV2,CASASREGYQPQHF,TGTGCCAGCGCCTCCCGGGAAGGATATCAGCCCCAGCATTTT
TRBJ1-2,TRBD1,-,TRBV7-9,CASSLTGGGHGYTF,TGTGCCAGCAGCTTAACAGGGGGCGGCCATGGCTACACCTTC
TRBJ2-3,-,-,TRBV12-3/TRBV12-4,CASSGKDTQYF,TGTGCCAGCAGTGGGAAGGATACGCAGTATTTT
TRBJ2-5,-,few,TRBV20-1,CSAPGLQETQYF,TGCAGTGCTCCGGGCCTCCAAGAGACCCAGTACTTC
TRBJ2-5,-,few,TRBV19,CASSQNDRIETQYF,TGTGCCAGTAGTCAAAACGACAGGATAGAGACCCAGTACTTC
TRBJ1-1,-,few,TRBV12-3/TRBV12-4,CASSPGTKNTEAFF,TGTGCCAGCAGTCCCGGGACAAAGAACACTGAAGCTTTCTTT
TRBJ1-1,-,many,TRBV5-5,CASSSKGIFNTEAFF,TGTGCCAGCAGCTCGAAGGGGATATTTAACACTGAAGCTTTCTTT
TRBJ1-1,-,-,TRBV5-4,CASSLASGPEAFF,TGTGCCAGCAGCTTGGCCTCGGGACCTGAAGCTTTCTTT
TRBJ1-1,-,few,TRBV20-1,CSARGGAAFF,TGCAGTGCTAGGGGGGGGGCCGCTTTCTTT
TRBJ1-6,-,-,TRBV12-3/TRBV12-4,CASSLESLSSPLHF,TGTGCCAGCAGTTTGGAGAGCCTTAGCTCACCCCTCCACTTT
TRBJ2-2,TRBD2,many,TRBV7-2,CASSSPPSGRAGELFF,TGTGCCAGCAGCTCCCCCCCCAGCGGGAGGGCCGGGGAGCTGTTTTTT
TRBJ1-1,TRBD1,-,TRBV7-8,CASSRDRDYEAFF,TGTGCCAGCAGCCGCGACAGGGACTATGAAGCTTTCTTT
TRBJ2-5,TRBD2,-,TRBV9,CASSGGLAEETQYF,TGTGCCAGCAGCGGGGGACTAGCAGAAGAGACCCAGTACTTC
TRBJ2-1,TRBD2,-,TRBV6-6,CASIDPGLAGGNEQFF,TGTGCCAGCATCGACCCCGGACTAGCGGGAGGGAATGAGCAGTTCTTC
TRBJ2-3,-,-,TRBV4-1,CASSQPQTSDTQYF,TGCGCCAGCAGCCAGCCCCAAACTTCGGATACGCAGTATTTT
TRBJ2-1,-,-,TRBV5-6,CASTGLGEISNEQFF,TGTGCCAGCACCGGTTTAGGGGAAATTAGCAATGAGCAGTTCTTC
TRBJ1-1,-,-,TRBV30,CAWTKGGNTEAFF,TGTGCCTGGACCAAGGGAGGGAACACTGAAGCTTTCTTT
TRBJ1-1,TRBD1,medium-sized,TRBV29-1,CSVEPTGVLTEAFF,TGCAGCGTTGAACCGACAGGGGTTCTCACTGAAGCTTTCTTT
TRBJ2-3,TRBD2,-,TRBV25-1,CASREKAGGPSTDTQYF,TGTGCCAGCAGGGAAAAGGCGGGAGGCCCCAGCACAGATACGCAGTATTTT
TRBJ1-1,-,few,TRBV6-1,CASSDRVFEAFF,TGTGCCAGCAGTGACAGGGTATTTGAAGCTTTCTTT
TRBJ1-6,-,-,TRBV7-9,CASSLAGKNSPLHF,TGTGCCAGCAGCCTCGCCGGGAAAAATTCACCCCTCCACTTT
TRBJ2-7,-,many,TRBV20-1,CSALRLTPLVRYEQYF,TGCAGTGCCCTCCGCCTTACCCCCCTGGTACGCTACGAGCAGTACTTC
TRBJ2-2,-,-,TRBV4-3,CASSQDLRAREETQELFF,TGCGCCAGCAGCCAAGATCTCAGGGCGAGGGAAGAGACCCAGGAGCTGTTTTTT